This passage covers 30 T cell receptor beta chains from one sample sequenced in a study of PD-1 blockade in classical Hodgkin lymphoma. All patients experienced relapse after autologous stem cell transplantation, and brentuximab vedotin exposure was variable. Data came from immunoSEQ multiplex PCR; TCRdb stores just in-frame clones and leaves some out. The profile covers about 11,000 clones, with about 80% appearing a single time and roughly 33% taken by the ten largest. The sequenced sample was peripheral blood mononuclear cells (PBMCs), obtained before the second cycle of nivolumab. The receptors come from a human donor with classical Hodgkin lymphoma.

The chain recombines TRBV9 with TRBJ2-1, with D hard to call. CDR1 is SGDLS, CDR2 YYNGEE, per germline. The CDR3 covers 15 residues. Trimming pared 0 bases from V and 1 base from J, leaving 8 bases between. The CDR3 loop reads CASSVGGTSYNEQFF. CDR3 in DNA: TGTGCCAGCAGCGTAGGAGGCACTTCCTACAATGAGCAGTTCTTC.

This sequence joins TRBV19 and TRBJ1-5, with D perhaps matching TRBD1 (5 bases). This CDR3 has 14 residues. The ends were cut back, 2 bases at V and 5 bases at J, with 10 bases in the middle. CDR1 is LNHDA and CDR2 is SQIVND in the germline V gene (reference sequence). Here the CDR3 DNA reads TGTGCCAGTAGTATAAGACAGAGTTATCAGCCCCAGCATTTT. Protein sequence: CASSIRQSYQPQHF. Looking up the rest from reference TRBV19 and TRBJ1-5 gives the full variable domain: DGGITQSPKYLFRKEGQNVTLSCEQNLNHDAMYWYRQDPGQGLRLIYYSQIVNDFQKGDIAEGYSVSREKKESFPLTVTSAQKNPTAFYLCASSIRQSYQPQHFGDGTRLSIL.

This clone was detected only a few times. V is TRBV6-1 and J is TRBJ2-2; TRBD1 or TRBD2 may be the D gene (6 bases each). Germline values: CDR1 MNHNS, CDR2 SASEGT. V was clipped by 5 bases and J by 0 bases, with 10 bases between them. The CDR3 has 15 amino acids. DNA of the CDR3: TGTGCCAGCAGTCTGGGGGGCCCGAACACCGGGGAGCTGTTTTTT. It encodes CASSLGGPNTGELFF.

V gene TRBV4-1 combines with J gene TRBJ2-2; a possible D gene is TRBD2 (5 bases). Deletions cut 5 bases from V and 2 bases from J, with 12 bases between. The CDR3 runs to 15 residues. The V gene's germline CDR1 is MGHRA and CDR2 YSYEKL. CDR3 amino acids: CASSTRTENTGELFF. The CDR3, as DNA: TGCGCCAGCAGCACGCGGACTGAAAACACCGGGGAGCTGTTTTTT.

The chain employs TRBV18 and TRBJ1-4, with D maybe TRBD1 (5 bases). The CDR3 length is 17 residues. The germline CDR1 and CDR2 sequences are KGHSH and LQKENI. V lost 0 bases and J lost 2, with 13 bases in between. The chain's CDR3 is CASSPPVSWGTNEKLFF. The CDR3 DNA follows: TGTGCCAGCTCACCACCTGTTTCATGGGGGACTAATGAAAAACTGTTTTTT.

DNA of the CDR3: TGCGCCAGCAGCCCGGGGGGACAAGAGACCCAGTACTTC. Translation gives CASSPGGQETQYF. The genes are TRBV5-1 and TRBJ2-5; 7 nucleotides agree with TRBD2. CDR1 is SGHRS and CDR2 is YFSETQ in the germline V gene. V was pared by 4 bases and J by 2 bases, with 2 bases of the junction left unmatched. The CDR3 spans 13 residues. Combining the CDR3 with reference TRBV5-1 and TRBJ2-5 gives the whole variable domain KAGVTQTPRYLIKTRGQQVTLSCSPISGHRSVSWYQQTPGQGLQFLFEYFSETQRNKGNFPGRFSGRQFSNSRSEMNVSTLELGDSALYLCASSPGGQETQYFGPGTRLLVL.

The chain uses TRBV9 and TRBJ1-5, with 10 bases that match TRBD1. The CDR3 runs 15 residues. Per the germline V gene, CDR1 is SGDLS and CDR2 is YYNGEE. V lost 0 bases, J lost 5 bases, and 2 bases stayed unmatched. The CDR3 DNA reads TGTGCCAGCAGCGTAGGGACAGGGGGTGATCAGCCCCAGCATTTT. Translating it yields CASSVGTGGDQPQHF.

This clone was seen only a few times. V and J are TRBV2 and TRBJ1-5; D is possibly TRBD1 (6 bases). This CDR3 is built from 14 residues. V lost 8 bases and J lost 3, with 14 bases in between. Looked up from germline, CDR1 is SNHLY and CDR2 is FYNNEI. The CDR3 DNA reads TGTGCCAGCGCTGACAGGCTGAACAATCAGCCCCAGCATTTT. Protein product: CASADRLNNQPQHF. The full variable domain, with the rest looked up from reference TRBV2 and TRBJ1-5, is EPEVTQTPSHQVTQMGQEVILRCVPISNHLYFYWYRQILGQKVEFLVSFYNNEISEKSEIFDDQFSVERPDGSNFTLKIRSTKLEDSAMYFCASADRLNNQPQHFGDGTRLSIL.

The chain carries TRBV29-1 and TRBJ2-7; no reliable D call. This CDR3 is 13 amino acids long. The germline CDR1 and CDR2 sequences are SQVTM and ANQGSEA. The V and J ends lost 2 bases and 0 bases respectively, with 8 bases between them. CDR3 loop: CSVEPPSSYEQYF. CDR3 in DNA: TGCAGCGTTGAACCCCCTTCCTCCTACGAGCAGTACTTC.

This clone has more than one count but fewer than ten. This chain joins TRBV5-6 and TRBJ2-1; D not resolved. The CDR3 covers 16 residues. Germline V gives CDR1 SGHDT, CDR2 YYEEEE. V lost 0 bases, J lost 1 base, and 11 bases lay in between. DNA for the CDR3: TGTGCCAGCAGCTTGGATGCCGGAAATTCCTACAATGAGCAGTTCTTC. Protein sequence: CASSLDAGNSYNEQFF.

The gene calls are TRBV5-1 and TRBJ2-7; D not certain. V was trimmed by 6 bases and J by 3 bases, leaving 13 bases between them. Per the germline V gene, CDR1 is SGHRS and CDR2 is YFSETQ. CDR3 length: 13 amino acids. The CDR3 sequence: CASNGWGIYEQYF. Here the CDR3 DNA reads TGCGCCAGCAACGGCTGGGGAATCTACGAGCAGTACTTC.

The chain's CDR3 is CASSLVAGSYGYTF. Here the CDR3 DNA reads TGCGCCAGCAGCTTGGTGGCCGGGAGCTATGGCTACACCTTC. The chain uses TRBV5-1 and TRBJ1-2, with D unclear. Per germline, CDR1 SGHRS and CDR2 YFSETQ. The CDR3 contains 14 residues. V gave up 0 bases and J gave up 4 bases, with 10 bases separating them.

CDR3 residues: CASSAGRGSPSTEKLFF. The CDR3 nucleotides are TGTGCCAGCAGCGCAGGCCGGGGGAGTCCGTCGACTGAAAAACTGTTTTTT. The chain combines TRBV14 with TRBJ1-4, with a possible D match to TRBD1 (5 bases). This CDR3 is built from 17 residues. Trimming shortened V by 5 bases and J by 7 bases, and 23 bases separated the two germline ends. The V gene's germline CDR1 is SGHDN and CDR2 FVKESK.

The chain links TRBV5-1 to TRBJ1-1; D not certain. Trimming removed 1 base from V and 0 bases from J, with 10 bases in between. Germline-derived CDR1 and CDR2 are SGHRS and YFSETQ. The CDR3 has 15 amino acids. CDR3 loop: CASSLYQTMNTEAFF. In nucleotides, the CDR3 is TGCGCCAGCAGCTTGTACCAGACCATGAACACTGAAGCTTTCTTT.

This clone was found a few times. The V gene is TRBV28, the J gene TRBJ1-2, with D maybe TRBD1 (5 bases). Germline values: CDR1 MDHEN, CDR2 SYDVKM. The CDR3 loop spans 15 amino acids. V lost 2 bases and J lost 2, with 12 bases in between. The CDR3 DNA follows: TGTGCCAGCAGTTTAAGCCCCAGGGACAACTATGGCTACACCTTC. It is translated as CASSLSPRDNYGYTF.

V is TRBV5-1 and J is TRBJ2-3; perhaps TRBD2 as D (6 bases). Trimming removed 0 bases from V and 0 bases from J, with 17 bases in between. Germline CDR1 SGHRS, CDR2 YFSETQ. The CDR3 spans 18 residues. CDR3 sequence reads: CASSLARRGNPSTDTQYF. CDR3 in DNA: TGCGCCAGCAGCTTGGCCCGGCGGGGCAATCCTAGCACAGATACGCAGTATTTT.

The V call is TRBV19, the J call TRBJ2-7; no firm D call. Germline CDR1 reads LNHDA; CDR2 reads SQIVND (reference sequence). The CDR3 is 15 residues long. V shed 5 bases and J shed 2 bases, with 16 bases lying between them. The CDR3 region is CASSPTLLGTYEQYF. In nucleotides, the CDR3 is TGTGCCAGTAGTCCGACTCTCCTTGGTACCTACGAGCAGTACTTC.

The chain links TRBV29-1 to TRBJ1-4; 10 bases map to TRBD1. The CDR3 length is 15 residues. Germline V gives CDR1 SQVTM, CDR2 ANQGSEA. Trimming took 4 bases from V and 2 from J; bases not matched to a gene: 4. The CDR3 region is CSVARQGATNEKLFF. The CDR3 DNA follows: TGCAGCGTTGCGAGACAGGGGGCGACTAATGAAAAACTGTTTTTT.

The CDR3 spells CSVEESWVPYEQYF. CDR3 nucleotides: TGCAGCGTTGAAGAATCTTGGGTTCCCTACGAGCAGTACTTC. This chain links TRBV29-1 with TRBJ2-7, with D unclear. Per the germline V gene, CDR1 is SQVTM and CDR2 is ANQGSEA. CDR3 length: 14 amino acids. Trimming removed 0 bases from V and 2 bases from J, with 11 bases in between.

J is TRBJ2-7 and V is TRBV2, with 7 nucleotides matching TRBD2. The germline CDR1 and CDR2 sequences are SNHLY and FYNNEI. The CDR3 totals 14 residues. V was clipped by 8 bases and J by 0 bases; unmatched bases: 7. CDR3 in amino acids: CASCRGGSSYEQYF. CDR3 DNA sequence: TGTGCCAGCTGCCGTGGCGGGAGCTCCTACGAGCAGTACTTC.

V gene TRBV11-3 combines with J gene TRBJ2-2; TRBD1 matches at 9 bases. The CDR3 has 19 residues. Germline V CDR1 and CDR2: SGHNT, YENEEA. Trimming cost V 5 bases and J 0 bases; bases outside gene matches: 13. In DNA, the CDR3 is TGTGCCAGCAGCCCTCGCCTGGGGACAGGGAGCGCGAACACCGGGGAGCTGTTTTTT. It is translated as CASSPRLGTGSANTGELFF.

The chain employs TRBV10-1 and TRBJ2-7; D is perhaps TRBD1 or TRBD2 (5 bases each). Between the trimmed V and J ends, which lost 0 bases and 3 bases, there was a span of 18 bases. Germline values: CDR1 WNHNN, CDR2 SYGVQD (reference sequence). This CDR3 comprises 17 residues. The CDR3 protein is CASSESSGDPGSYEQYF. CDR3 in DNA: TGCGCCAGCAGTGAGTCGAGTGGGGACCCGGGGAGCTACGAGCAGTACTTC.

V is TRBV7-8 and J is TRBJ1-5, with a tentative D call TRBD1 (6 bases). The CDR3 covers 13 residues. V was shortened by 6 bases and J by 5 bases, with 11 bases between the two germline ends. Germline V gene sequence: CDR1 SGHVS, CDR2 FQNEAQ. CDR3 nucleotides: TGTGCCAGCAGATTAAACAGGGATCAGCCCCAGCATTTT. Protein sequence: CASRLNRDQPQHF.

The chain links TRBV19 to TRBJ1-1; no clear D. In germline, CDR1 is LNHDA, CDR2 SQIVND (reference sequence). This CDR3 spans 13 amino acids. Trimming shortened V by 3 bases and J by 1 base, and 6 bases separated the two germline ends. This CDR3 reads CASSMIPNTEAFF. The DNA for the CDR3 is TGTGCCAGTAGTATGATACCGAACACTGAAGCTTTCTTT.

This sequence joins TRBV19 and TRBJ2-6, with TRBD2 as a possible D gene (5 bases). The CDR3 contains 15 residues. Germline CDR1 is LNHDA and CDR2 is SQIVND (reference sequence). Trimming took 3 bases from V and 4 from J, leaving 10 bases between them. The CDR3 region has the DNA TGTGCCAGTAGTATCTCGGAGGCGGGGGCCAACGTCCTGACTTTC. Translating it yields CASSISEAGANVLTF.

CDR3 nucleotides: TGTGCCAGCAGCTCGACTAGCGGGAGGTCGGAGACCCAGTACTTC. It yields the protein CASSSTSGRSETQYF. The chain employs TRBV7-2 and TRBJ2-5; 13 bases are a match to TRBD2. CDR1 is SGHTA and CDR2 is FQGNSA in the germline V gene. The CDR3 is 15 residues long. Trimming removed 4 bases from V and 5 bases from J; junction bases left unmatched: 4.

V gene TRBV7-9 combines with J gene TRBJ2-7, with a weak D call TRBD1 (6 bases). The V gene's germline CDR1 is SEHNR and CDR2 FQNEAQ (reference sequence). Trimming took 3 bases from V and 4 from J, leaving 7 bases between them. This CDR3 is built from 12 residues. DNA of the CDR3: TGTGCCAGCAGCTTTGGACAGTACGAGCAGTACTTC. Protein product: CASSFGQYEQYF.

This chain uses TRBV30 with TRBJ2-3; 14 nucleotides match TRBD2. V lost 3 bases, J lost 4 bases, and 3 bases stayed unmatched. Germline CDR1 is GTSNPN and CDR2 is SVGIG (reference sequence). This CDR3 has 15 residues. DNA of the CDR3: TGTGCCTGGAGGAGACTAGCGGGAGGGGCAGATACGCAGTATTTT. This encodes CAWRRLAGGADTQYF.

The chain links TRBV2 to TRBJ2-7; D ambiguous. The CDR3 is 12 amino acids. The germline gives CDR1 SNHLY, CDR2 FYNNEI. V was trimmed by 7 bases and J by 0 bases, leaving 7 bases between them. In DNA, the CDR3 is TGTGCCAGCAAACAGAGCTCCTACGAGCAGTACTTC. Encoded protein: CASKQSSYEQYF.

A word on this clone: The junction differs from germline at one of its ends, possibly a read error. The V call is TRBV6-5, the J call TRBJ1-4; 11 positions agree with TRBD1. The length of the CDR3 is 14 residues. CDR1 is MNHEY, CDR2 SVGAGI, per germline. CDR3 in amino acids: CASSLNRGQGVTLF. For the CDR3, the DNA is TGTGCCAGCAGCTTAAACCGGGGACAGGGGGTTACTCTTTTT.